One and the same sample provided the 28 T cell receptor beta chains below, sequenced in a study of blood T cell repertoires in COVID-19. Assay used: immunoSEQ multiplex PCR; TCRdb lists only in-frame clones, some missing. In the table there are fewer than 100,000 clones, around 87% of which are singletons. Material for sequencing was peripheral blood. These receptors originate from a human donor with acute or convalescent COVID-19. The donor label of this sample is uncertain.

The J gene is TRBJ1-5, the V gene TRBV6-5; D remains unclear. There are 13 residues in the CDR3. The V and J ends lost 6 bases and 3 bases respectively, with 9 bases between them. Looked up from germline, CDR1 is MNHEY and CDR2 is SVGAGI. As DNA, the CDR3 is TGTGCCAGCAGGACTCTAGACAATCAGCCCCAGCATTTT. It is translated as CASRTLDNQPQHF.

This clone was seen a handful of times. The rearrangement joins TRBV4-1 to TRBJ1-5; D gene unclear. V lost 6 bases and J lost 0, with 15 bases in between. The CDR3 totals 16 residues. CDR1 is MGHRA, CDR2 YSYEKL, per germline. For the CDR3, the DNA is TGCGCCAGCAGTCGGACCGAGGGATATAGCAATCAGCCCCAGCATTTT. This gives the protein CASSRTEGYSNQPQHF.

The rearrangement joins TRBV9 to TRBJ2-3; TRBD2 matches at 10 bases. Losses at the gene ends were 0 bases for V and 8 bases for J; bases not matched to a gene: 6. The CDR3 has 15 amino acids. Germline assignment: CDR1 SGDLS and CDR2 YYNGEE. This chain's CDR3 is CASSVAGLAGVTQYF. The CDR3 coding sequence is TGTGCCAGCAGCGTAGCTGGGCTAGCGGGGGTTACGCAGTATTTT.

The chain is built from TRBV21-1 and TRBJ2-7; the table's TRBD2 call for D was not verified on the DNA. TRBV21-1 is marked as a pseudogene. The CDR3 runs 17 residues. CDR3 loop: CASSNGNKPPNSYEQYF. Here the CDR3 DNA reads TGTGCCAGCAGCAACGGGAATAAGCCGCCTAATTCCTACGAGCAGTACTTC.

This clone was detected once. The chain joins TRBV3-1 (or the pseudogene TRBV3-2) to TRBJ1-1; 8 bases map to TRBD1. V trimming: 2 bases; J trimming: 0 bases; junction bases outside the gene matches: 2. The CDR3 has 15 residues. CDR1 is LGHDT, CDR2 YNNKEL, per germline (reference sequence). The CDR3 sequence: CASSQNRGMNTEAFF. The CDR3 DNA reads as TGTGCCAGCAGCCAAAACAGGGGGATGAACACTGAAGCTTTCTTT.

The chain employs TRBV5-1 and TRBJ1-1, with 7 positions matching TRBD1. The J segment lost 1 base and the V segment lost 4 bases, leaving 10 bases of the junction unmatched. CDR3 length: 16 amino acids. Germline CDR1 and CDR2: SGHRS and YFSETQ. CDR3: CASSQHLQGPNTEAFF. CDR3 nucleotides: TGCGCCAGCAGCCAACACCTACAGGGGCCGAACACTGAAGCTTTCTTT.

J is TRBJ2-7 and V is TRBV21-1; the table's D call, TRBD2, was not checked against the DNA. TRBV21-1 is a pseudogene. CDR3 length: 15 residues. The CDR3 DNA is TGTGCCAGCAGCAAAGGGAGGGCACCTCCCTACGAGCAGTACTTC. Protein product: CASSKGRAPPYEQYF.

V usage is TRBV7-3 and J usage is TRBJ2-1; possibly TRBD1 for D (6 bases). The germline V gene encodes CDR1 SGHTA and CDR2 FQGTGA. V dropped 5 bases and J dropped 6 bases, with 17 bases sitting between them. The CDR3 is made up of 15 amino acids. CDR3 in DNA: TGTGCCAGCAGCCAACGACAGGTTTCTATCAATGAGCAGTTCTTC. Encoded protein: CASSQRQVSINEQFF.

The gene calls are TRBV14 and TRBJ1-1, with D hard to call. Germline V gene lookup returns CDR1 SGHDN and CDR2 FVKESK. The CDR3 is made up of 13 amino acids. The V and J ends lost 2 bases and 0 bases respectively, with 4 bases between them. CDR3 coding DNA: TGTGCCAGCAGCCAACTATTGAACACTGAAGCTTTCTTT. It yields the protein CASSQLLNTEAFF.

The CDR3 DNA sequence: TGTGCCAGCAGCTTACAGGGGGCTGGTAATTCACCCCTCCACTTT. It codes for CASSLQGAGNSPLHF. This chain connects TRBV7-2 to TRBJ1-6, with TRBD1 identical over 8 bases. Germline lookup yields CDR1 SGHTA and CDR2 FQGNSA. The CDR3 is 15 amino acids. The ends lost 2 bases at V and 6 bases at J; junction bases unmatched: 3.

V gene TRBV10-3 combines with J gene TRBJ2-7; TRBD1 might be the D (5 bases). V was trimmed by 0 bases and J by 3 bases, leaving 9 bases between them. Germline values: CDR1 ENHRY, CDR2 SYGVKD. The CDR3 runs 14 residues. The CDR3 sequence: CAISESTAFYEQYF. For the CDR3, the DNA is TGTGCCATCAGTGAGTCGACAGCGTTCTACGAGCAGTACTTC.

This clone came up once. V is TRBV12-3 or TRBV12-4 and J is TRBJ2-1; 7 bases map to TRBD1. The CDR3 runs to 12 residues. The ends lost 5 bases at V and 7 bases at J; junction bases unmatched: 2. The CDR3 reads CASSPTGNEQFF. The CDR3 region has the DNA TGTGCCAGCAGTCCGACAGGGAATGAGCAGTTCTTC.

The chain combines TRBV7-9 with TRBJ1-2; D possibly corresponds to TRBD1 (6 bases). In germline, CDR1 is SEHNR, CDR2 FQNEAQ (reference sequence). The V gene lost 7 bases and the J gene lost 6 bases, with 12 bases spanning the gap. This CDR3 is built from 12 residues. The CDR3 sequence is CASTHDRNGYTF. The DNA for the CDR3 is TGTGCCAGCACCCACGACAGGAATGGCTACACCTTC.

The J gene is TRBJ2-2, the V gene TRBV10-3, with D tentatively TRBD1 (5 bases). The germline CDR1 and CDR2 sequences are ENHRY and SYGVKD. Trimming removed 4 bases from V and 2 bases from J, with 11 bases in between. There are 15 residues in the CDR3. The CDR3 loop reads CAISGIDRNTGELFF. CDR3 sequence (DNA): TGTGCCATCAGTGGGATTGACAGAAACACCGGGGAGCTGTTTTTT.

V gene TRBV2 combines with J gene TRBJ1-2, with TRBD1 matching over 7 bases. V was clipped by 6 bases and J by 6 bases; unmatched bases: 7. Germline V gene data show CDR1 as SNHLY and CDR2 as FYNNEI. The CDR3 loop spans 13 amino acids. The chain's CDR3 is CASRSGTADGYTF. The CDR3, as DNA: TGTGCCAGCAGATCAGGGACAGCAGATGGCTACACCTTC.

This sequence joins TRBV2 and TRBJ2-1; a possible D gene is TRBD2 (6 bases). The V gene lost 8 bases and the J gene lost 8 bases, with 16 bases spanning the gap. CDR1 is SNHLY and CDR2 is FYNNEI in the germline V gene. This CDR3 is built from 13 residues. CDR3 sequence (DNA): TGTGCCAGCGGAGGAACTAGCATCGATGAGCAGTTCTTC. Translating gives CASGGTSIDEQFF.

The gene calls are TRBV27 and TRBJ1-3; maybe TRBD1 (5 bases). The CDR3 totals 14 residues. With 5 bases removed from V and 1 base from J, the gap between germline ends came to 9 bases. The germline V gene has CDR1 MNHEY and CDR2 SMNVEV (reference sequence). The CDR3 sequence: CASSETVSGNTIYF. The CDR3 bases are TGTGCCAGCAGTGAGACAGTTTCTGGAAACACCATATATTTT.

The CDR3 DNA reads TGTGCCAGCCAACGGGGTGGCACAGATACGCAGTATTTT. It is translated as CASQRGGTDTQYF. V and J are TRBV28 and TRBJ2-3; maybe TRBD2 (5 bases). The germline V gene has CDR1 MDHEN and CDR2 SYDVKM. This CDR3 comprises 13 residues. V dropped 8 bases and J dropped 1 base, with 10 bases sitting between them.

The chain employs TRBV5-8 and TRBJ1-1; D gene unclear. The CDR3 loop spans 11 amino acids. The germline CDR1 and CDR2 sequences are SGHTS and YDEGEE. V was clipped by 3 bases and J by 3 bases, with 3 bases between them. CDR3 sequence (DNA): TGTGCCAGCAGCTCCTACACTGAAGCTTTCTTT. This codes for CASSSYTEAFF.

The chain's CDR3 is CASSLSGVIYNEQFF. CDR3 bases: TGTGCCAGCAGCCTTAGCGGGGTTATCTACAATGAGCAGTTCTTC. The chain uses TRBV5-6 and TRBJ2-1; TRBD2 matches at 8 bases. CDR3 length: 15 residues. CDR1 is SGHDT, CDR2 YYEEEE, per germline. With V trimmed by 4 bases and J by 3 bases, 6 bases remained unmatched.

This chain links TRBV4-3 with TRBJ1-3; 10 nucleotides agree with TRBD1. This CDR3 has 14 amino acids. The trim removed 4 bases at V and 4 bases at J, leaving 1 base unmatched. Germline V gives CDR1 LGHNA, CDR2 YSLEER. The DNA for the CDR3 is TGCGCCAGCAGCCGGGACAGGGGAGGAAACACCATATATTTT. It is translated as CASSRDRGGNTIYF.

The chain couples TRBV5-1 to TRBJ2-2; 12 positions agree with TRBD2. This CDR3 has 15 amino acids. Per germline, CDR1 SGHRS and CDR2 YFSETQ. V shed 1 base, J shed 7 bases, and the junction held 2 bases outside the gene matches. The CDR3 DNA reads TGCGCCAGCAGCTTGCAACTAGCGGGGGGCGGGGAGCTGTTTTTT. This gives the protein CASSLQLAGGGELFF.

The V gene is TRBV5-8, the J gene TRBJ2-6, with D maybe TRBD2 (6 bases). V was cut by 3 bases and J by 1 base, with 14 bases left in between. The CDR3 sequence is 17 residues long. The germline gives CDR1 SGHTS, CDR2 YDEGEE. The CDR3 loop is CASSSLGLASGANVLTF. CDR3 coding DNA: TGTGCCAGCAGCTCTCTGGGGCTAGCGTCTGGGGCCAACGTCCTGACTTTC.

This chain's CDR3 is CASSLRDRGGYTF. CDR3 in DNA: TGTGCCAGCAGCCTCCGGGACAGGGGTGGCTACACCTTC. This chain links TRBV6-5 with TRBJ1-2; 10 bases are a match to TRBD1. Germline CDR1 and CDR2: MNHEY and SVGAGI. The V and J ends lost 6 bases and 7 bases, in that order; junction bases with no gene match: 5. The CDR3 covers 13 residues.

CDR3 region: CASSLLRTSGGAEETQYF. The CDR3 region has the DNA TGTGCCAGCAGCCTCCTTAGGACTAGCGGGGGGGCCGAAGAGACCCAGTACTTC. This chain connects TRBV11-2 to TRBJ2-5, with TRBD2 matching 15 bases. Trimming cost V 5 bases and J 3 bases; bases outside gene matches: 10. Per the germline V gene, CDR1 is SGHAT and CDR2 is FQNNGV. The CDR3 extends over 18 amino acids.

The DNA of the CDR3 is TGTGCCAGCAGCCAAGGGCCGTCGATCTCCTACAATGAGCAGTTCTTC. Translation gives CASSQGPSISYNEQFF. The rearrangement uses TRBV3-1 (or the pseudogene TRBV3-2) and TRBJ2-1; D ambiguous. V was shortened by 1 base and J by 0 bases, with 10 bases between the two germline ends. This CDR3 spans 16 amino acids. Germline values: CDR1 LGHDT, CDR2 YNNKEL (reference sequence).

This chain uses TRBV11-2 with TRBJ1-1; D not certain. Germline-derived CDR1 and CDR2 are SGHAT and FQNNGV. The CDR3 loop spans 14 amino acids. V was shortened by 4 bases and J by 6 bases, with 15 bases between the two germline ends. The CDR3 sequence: CASSSLSGRAEAFF. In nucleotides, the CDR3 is TGTGCCAGCAGCTCCCTGTCGGGGAGGGCTGAAGCTTTCTTT.

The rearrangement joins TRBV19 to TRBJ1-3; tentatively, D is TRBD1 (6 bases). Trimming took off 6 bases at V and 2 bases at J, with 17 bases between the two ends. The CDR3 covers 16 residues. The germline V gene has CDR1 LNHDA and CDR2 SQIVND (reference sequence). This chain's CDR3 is CASRDTGRGAGNTIYF. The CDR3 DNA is TGTGCCAGTAGAGACACAGGGAGAGGCGCTGGAAACACCATATATTTT.